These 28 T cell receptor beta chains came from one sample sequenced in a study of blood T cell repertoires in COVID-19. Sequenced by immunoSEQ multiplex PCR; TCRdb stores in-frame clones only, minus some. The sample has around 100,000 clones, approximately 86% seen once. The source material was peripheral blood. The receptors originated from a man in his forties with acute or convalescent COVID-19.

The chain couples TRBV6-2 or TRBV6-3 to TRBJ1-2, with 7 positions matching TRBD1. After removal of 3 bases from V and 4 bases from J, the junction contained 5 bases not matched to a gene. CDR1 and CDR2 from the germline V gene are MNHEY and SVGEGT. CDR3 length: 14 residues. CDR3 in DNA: TGTGCCAGCAGTTATGTAGGGGGCGTCTATGGCTACACCTTC. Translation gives CASSYVGGVYGYTF.

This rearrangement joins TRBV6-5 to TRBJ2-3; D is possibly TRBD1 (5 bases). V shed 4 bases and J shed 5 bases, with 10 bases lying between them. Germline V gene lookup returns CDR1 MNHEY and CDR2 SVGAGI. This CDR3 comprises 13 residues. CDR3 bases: TGTGCCAGCAGTTTCCAGGGTGTAGATACGCAGTATTTT. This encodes CASSFQGVDTQYF.

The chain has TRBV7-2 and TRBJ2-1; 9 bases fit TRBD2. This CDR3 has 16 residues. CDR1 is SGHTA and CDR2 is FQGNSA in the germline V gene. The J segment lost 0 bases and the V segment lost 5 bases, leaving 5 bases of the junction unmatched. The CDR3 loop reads CASSMAGGFSYNEQFF. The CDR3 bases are TGTGCCAGCAGCATGGCGGGGGGGTTCTCCTACAATGAGCAGTTCTTC. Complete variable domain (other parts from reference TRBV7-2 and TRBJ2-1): GAGVSQSPSNKVTEKGKDVELRCDPISGHTALYWYRQSLGQGLEFLIYFQGNSAPDKSGLPSDRFSAERTGGSVSTLTIQRTQQEDSAVYLCASSMAGGFSYNEQFFGPGTRLTVL.

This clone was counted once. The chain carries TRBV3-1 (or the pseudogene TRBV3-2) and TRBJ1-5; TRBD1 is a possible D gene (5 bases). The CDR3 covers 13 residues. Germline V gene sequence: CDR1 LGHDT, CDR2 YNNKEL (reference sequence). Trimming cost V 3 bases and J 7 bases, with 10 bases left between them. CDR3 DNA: TGTGCCAGCAGCCAGGGCAGGGAACAGCCCCAGCATTTT. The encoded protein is CASSQGREQPQHF.

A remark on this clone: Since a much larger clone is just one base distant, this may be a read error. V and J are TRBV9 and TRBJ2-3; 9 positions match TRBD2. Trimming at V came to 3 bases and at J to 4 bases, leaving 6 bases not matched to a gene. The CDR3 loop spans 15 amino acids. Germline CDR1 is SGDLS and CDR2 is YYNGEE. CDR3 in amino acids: CASSGRAGGADTQYF. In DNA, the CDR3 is TGTGCCAGCAGCGGTCGGGCGGGGGGGGCAGATACGCAGTATTTT.

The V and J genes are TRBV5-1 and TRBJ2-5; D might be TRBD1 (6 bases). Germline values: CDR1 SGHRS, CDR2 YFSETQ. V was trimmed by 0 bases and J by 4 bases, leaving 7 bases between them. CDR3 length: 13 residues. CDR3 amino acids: CASSLGGGETQYF. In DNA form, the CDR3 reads TGCGCCAGCAGCTTGGGAGGGGGAGAGACCCAGTACTTC.

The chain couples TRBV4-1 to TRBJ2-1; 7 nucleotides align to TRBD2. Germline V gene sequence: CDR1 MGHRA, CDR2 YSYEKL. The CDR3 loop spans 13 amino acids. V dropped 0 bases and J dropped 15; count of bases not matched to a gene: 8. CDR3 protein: CASSQDVGGSGFF. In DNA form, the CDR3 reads TGCGCCAGCAGCCAAGATGTGGGGGGGTCGGGGTTCTTC.

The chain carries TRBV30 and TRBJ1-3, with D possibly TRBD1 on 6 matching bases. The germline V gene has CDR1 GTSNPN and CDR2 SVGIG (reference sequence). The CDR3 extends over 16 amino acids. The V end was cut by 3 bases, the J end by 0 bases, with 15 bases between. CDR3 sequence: CAWRAGGPSSGNTIYF. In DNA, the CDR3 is TGTGCCTGGAGGGCGGGGGGGCCGAGCTCTGGAAACACCATATATTTT.

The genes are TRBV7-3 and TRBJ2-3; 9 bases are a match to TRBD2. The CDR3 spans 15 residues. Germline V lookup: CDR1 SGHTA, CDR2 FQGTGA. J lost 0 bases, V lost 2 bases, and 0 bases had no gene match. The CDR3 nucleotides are TGTGCCAGCAGCTTACTAGCGGGGAGCACAGATACGCAGTATTTT. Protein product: CASSLLAGSTDTQYF.

In DNA, the CDR3 is TGTGCCAGTAGTAAAACAGGGGACGAGCAGTACTTC. It specifies CASSKTGDEQYF. The chain recombines TRBV19 with TRBJ2-7; TRBD1 agrees at 7 bases. There are 12 residues in the CDR3. Per germline, CDR1 LNHDA and CDR2 SQIVND (reference sequence). The junction had 2 bases not matched to a gene; V was cut back by 4 bases and J by 5 bases.

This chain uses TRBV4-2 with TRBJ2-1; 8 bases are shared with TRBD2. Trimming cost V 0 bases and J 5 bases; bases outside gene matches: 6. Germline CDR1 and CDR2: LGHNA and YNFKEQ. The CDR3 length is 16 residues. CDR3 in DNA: TGTGCCAGCAGCCAAGAAGCAACTAGCGGCGACAATGAGCAGTTCTTC. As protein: CASSQEATSGDNEQFF.

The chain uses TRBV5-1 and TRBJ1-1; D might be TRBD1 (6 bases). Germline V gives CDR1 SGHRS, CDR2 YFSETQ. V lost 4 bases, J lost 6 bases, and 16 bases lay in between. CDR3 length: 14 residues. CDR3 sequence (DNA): TGCGCCAGCAGCCCGCAGGGGAGGGTCGCTGAAGCTTTCTTT. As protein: CASSPQGRVAEAFF.

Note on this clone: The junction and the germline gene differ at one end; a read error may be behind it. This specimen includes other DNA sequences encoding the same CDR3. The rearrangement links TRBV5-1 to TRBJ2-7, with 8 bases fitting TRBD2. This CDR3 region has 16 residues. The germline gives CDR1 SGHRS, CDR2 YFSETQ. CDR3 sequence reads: CASSFRSGSESYEQYF. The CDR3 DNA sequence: TGCGCCAGCAGCTTCAGGAGCGGGAGCGAGTCCTACGAGCAGTATTTC.

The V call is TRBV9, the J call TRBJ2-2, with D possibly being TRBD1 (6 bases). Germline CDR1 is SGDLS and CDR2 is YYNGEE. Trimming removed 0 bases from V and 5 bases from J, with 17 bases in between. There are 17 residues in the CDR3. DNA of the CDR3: TGTGCCAGCAGCGTAGAGGGCAGGGGATGGGGGACCGGGGAGCTGTTTTTT. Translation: CASSVEGRGWGTGELFF.

CDR3 protein: CASSPVASRNYGYTF. Written as DNA, the CDR3 is TGCGCCAGCAGCCCTGTCGCGTCCCGCAACTATGGCTACACCTTC. The V gene is TRBV4-1, the J gene TRBJ1-2; no reliable D call. V was clipped by 4 bases and J by 2 bases, with 14 bases between them. CDR1 is MGHRA, CDR2 YSYEKL, per germline. The CDR3 has 15 residues.

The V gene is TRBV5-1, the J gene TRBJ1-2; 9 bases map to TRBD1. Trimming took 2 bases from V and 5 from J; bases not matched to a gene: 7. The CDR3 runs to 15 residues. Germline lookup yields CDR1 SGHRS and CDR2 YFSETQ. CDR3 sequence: CASSLLQGAGYGYTF. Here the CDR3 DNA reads TGCGCCAGCAGCTTATTACAGGGGGCTGGTTATGGCTACACCTTC.

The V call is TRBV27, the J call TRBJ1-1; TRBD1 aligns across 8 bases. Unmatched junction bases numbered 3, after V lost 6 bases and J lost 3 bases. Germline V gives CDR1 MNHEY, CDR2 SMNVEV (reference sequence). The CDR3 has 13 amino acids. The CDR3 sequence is CASSLDRDTEAFF. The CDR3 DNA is TGTGCCAGCAGCCTGGACAGGGACACTGAAGCTTTCTTT.

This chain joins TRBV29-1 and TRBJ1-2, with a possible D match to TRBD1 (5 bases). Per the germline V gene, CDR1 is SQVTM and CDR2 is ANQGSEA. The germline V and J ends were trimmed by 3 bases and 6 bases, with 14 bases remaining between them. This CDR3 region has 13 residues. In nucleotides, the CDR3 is TGCAGCGTTGAGTGGGCAGGGACTCATGGCTACACCTTC. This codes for CSVEWAGTHGYTF.

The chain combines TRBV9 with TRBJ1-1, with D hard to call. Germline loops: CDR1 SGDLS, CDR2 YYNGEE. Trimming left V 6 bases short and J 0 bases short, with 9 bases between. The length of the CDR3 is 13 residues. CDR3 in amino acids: CASIAVLNTEAFF. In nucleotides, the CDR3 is TGTGCCAGCATCGCGGTTTTGAACACTGAAGCTTTCTTT.

The CDR3 sequence: CASSIGGAKNIQYF. The CDR3 coding sequence is TGTGCCAGTAGTATCGGGGGGGCCAAAAACATTCAGTACTTC. This sequence joins TRBV19 and TRBJ2-4; TRBD2 matches at 7 bases. The CDR3 spans 14 residues. V was clipped by 3 bases and J by 1 base; unmatched bases: 0. Germline V gives CDR1 LNHDA, CDR2 SQIVND (reference sequence). Drawing the rest from reference TRBV19 and TRBJ2-4, the complete variable domain is DGGITQSPKYLFRKEGQNVTLSCEQNLNHDAMYWYRQDPGQGLRLIYYSQIVNDFQKGDIAEGYSVSREKKESFPLTVTSAQKNPTAFYLCASSIGGAKNIQYFGAGTRLSVL.

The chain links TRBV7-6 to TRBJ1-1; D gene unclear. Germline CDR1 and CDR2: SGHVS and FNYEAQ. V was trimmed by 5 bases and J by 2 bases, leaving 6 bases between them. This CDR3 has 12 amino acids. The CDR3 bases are TGTGCCAGCAGCGCGTTTAACACTGAAGCTTTCTTT. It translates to CASSAFNTEAFF.

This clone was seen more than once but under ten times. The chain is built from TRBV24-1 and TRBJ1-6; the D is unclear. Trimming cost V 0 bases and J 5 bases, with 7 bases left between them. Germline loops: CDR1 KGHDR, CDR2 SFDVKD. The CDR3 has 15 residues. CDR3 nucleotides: TGTGCCACCAGTGATTTGGAGGGAAATAATTCACCCCTCCACTTT. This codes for CATSDLEGNNSPLHF.

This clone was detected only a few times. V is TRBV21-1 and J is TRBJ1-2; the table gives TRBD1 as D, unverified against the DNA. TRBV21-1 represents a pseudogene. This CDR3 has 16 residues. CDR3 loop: CASSKDAPGNGYGYTF. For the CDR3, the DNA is TGTGCCAGCAGCAAAGATGCCCCAGGGAACGGCTATGGCTACACCTTC.

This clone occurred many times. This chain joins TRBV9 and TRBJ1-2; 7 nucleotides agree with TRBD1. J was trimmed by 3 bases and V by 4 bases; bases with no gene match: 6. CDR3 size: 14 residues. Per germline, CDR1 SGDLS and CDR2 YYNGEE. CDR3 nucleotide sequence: TGTGCCAGCAGCCCGACAGGGCGGGACTATGGCTACACCTTC. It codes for CASSPTGRDYGYTF.

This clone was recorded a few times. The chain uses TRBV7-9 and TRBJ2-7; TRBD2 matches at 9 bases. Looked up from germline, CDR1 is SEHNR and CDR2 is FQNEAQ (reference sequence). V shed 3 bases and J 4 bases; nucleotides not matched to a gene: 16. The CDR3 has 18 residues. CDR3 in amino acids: CASSFPAGGSHDTYEQYF. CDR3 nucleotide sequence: TGTGCCAGCAGCTTTCCAGCGGGAGGCTCCCACGATACATACGAGCAGTACTTC.

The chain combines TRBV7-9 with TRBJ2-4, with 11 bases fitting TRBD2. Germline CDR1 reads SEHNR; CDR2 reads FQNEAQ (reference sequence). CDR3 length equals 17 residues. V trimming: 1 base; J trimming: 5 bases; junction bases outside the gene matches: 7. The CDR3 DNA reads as TGTGCCAGCAGCTTAGTCCCACTAGCGGGAGAAGAAAACATTCAGTACTTC. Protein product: CASSLVPLAGEENIQYF.

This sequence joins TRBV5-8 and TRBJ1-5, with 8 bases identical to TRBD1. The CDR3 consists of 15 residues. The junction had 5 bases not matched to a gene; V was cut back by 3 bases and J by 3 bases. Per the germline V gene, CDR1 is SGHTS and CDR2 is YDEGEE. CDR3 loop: CASSSGQGLNQPQHF. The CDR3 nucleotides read TGTGCCAGCAGCTCCGGACAGGGCCTCAATCAGCCCCAGCATTTT.

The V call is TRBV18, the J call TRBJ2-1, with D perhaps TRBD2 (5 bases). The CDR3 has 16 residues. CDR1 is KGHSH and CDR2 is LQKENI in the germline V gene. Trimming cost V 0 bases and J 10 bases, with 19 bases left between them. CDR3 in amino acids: CASSPPPGLLAGEQFF. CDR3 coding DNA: TGTGCCAGCTCACCACCTCCCGGACTCCTAGCTGGGGAGCAGTTCTTC.